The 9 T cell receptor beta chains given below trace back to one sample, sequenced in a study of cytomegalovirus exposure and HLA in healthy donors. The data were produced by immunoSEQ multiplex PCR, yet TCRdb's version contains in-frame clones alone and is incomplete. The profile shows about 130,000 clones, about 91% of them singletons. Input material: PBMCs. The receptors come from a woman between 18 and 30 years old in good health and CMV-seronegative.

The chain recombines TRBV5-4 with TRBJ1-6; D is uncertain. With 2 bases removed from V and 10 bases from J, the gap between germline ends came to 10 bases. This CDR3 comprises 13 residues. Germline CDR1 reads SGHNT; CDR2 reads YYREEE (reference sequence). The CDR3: CASSFYSTSPLHF. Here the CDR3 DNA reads TGTGCCAGCAGCTTCTACAGTACGTCACCCCTCCACTTT.

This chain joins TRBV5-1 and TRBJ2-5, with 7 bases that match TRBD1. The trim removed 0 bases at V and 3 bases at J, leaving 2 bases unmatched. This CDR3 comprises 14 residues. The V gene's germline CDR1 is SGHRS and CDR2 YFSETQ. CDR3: CASSLGGGKETQYF. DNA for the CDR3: TGCGCCAGCAGCTTGGGAGGGGGCAAAGAGACCCAGTACTTC.

CDR3 DNA: TGTGCCAGCGGTTCGAGGGGGAGCAATCAGCCCCAGCATTTT. It yields the protein CASGSRGSNQPQHF. The chain has TRBV2 and TRBJ1-5; D perhaps matches TRBD1 (6 bases). The CDR3 is 14 amino acids. Germline CDR1 reads SNHLY; CDR2 reads FYNNEI. V lost 8 bases to trimming and J lost 1 base, with 12 bases between them.

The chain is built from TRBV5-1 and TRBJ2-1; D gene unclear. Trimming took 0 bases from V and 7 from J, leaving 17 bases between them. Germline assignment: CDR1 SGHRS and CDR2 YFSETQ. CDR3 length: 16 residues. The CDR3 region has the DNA TGCGCCAGCAGCTTGGCCGGGTCCGGAGCTGCTAATGAGCAGTTCTTC. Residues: CASSLAGSGAANEQFF.

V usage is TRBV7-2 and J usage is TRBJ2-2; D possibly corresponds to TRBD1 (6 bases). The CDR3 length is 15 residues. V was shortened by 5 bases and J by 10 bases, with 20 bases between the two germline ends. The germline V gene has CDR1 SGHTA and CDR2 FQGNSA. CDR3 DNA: TGTGCCAGCAGCCCCTCCCCGCTGGACAGAAAGGAGCTGTTTTTT. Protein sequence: CASSPSPLDRKELFF. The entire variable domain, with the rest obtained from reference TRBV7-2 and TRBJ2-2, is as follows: GAGVSQSPSNKVTEKGKDVELRCDPISGHTALYWYRQSLGQGLEFLIYFQGNSAPDKSGLPSDRFSAERTGGSVSTLTIQRTQQEDSAVYLCASSPSPLDRKELFFGEGSRLTVL.

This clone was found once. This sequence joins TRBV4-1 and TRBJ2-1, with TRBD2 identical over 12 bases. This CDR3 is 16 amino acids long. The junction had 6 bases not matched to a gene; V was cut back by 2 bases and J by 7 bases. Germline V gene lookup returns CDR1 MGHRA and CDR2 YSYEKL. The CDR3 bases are TGCGCCAGCAGCCAAAGCCGGACTAGCGGGGAGAATGAGCAGTTCTTC. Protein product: CASSQSRTSGENEQFF.

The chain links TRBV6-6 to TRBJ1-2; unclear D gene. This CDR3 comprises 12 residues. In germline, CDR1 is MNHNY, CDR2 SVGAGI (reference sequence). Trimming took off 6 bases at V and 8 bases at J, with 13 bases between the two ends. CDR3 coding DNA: TGTGCCAGCAGAGGAGCGTGGTGGGGCTACACCTTC. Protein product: CASRGAWWGYTF.

CDR3 bases: TGCGCCAGCAGTCAATCTTGGTGTGAGAGTTACGAGCAGTACTTC. The encoded protein is CASSQSWCESYEQYF. J is TRBJ2-7 and V is TRBV23-1; D is unclear. TRBV23-1 is recorded as an ORF, its role being uncertain. The CDR3 has 15 amino acids. Between the trimmed V and J ends, which lost 0 bases and 4 bases, there was a span of 13 bases.

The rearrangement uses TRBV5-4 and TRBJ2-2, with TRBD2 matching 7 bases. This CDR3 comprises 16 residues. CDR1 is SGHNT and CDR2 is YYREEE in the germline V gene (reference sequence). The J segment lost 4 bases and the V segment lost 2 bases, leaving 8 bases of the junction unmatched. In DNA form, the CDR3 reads TGTGCCAGCAGCTTAGTATCTAGCGGTGGCACCGGGGAGCTGTTTTTT. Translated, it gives CASSLVSSGGTGELFF.